This is a list of T cell receptor beta chains from one sample in a study of PD-L1 blockade in urothelial cancer. Libraries were prepared by immunoSEQ multiplex PCR; TCRdb keeps only in-frame clonotypes and omits some of them. The data contain tens of thousands of clones, 90% of them seen just once; the ten biggest clones take up around 1.6%. Sequenced material: PBMCs, taken around atezolizumab (anti-PD-L1) treatment. Every receptor here comes from a man aged 55-75 years with urothelial cancer. The CDR3 runs from the conserved cysteine through the conserved F or W. Fields, in order: clone size, D gene, J gene, V gene, CDR3 DNA, CDR3 protein. The D gene is left open where the match is weak. Clone sizes are given selectively: once, few, many, or a class where the clone is expanded.

-,TRBD1,TRBJ2-7,TRBV2,TGTGCCAGCAGCGAATCAATCTGGACAGGGGGCGGGGAGCAGTACTTC,CASSESIWTGGGEQYF
-,TRBD1,TRBJ2-2,TRBV7-9,TGTGCCAGTCAGCCGGGACAGGGGGCAACCGGGGAGCTGTTTTTT,CASQPGQGATGELFF
-,TRBD1,TRBJ1-6,TRBV9,TGTGCCAGCAGCGTAGCGGTGGGGACAGCTGATTCACCCCTCCACTTT,CASSVAVGTADSPLHF
-,TRBD1,TRBJ2-2,TRBV5-6,TGTGCCAGCAGCTGGGGACAGATGGACACCGGGGAGCTGTTTTTT,CASSWGQMDTGELFF
-,TRBD2,TRBJ2-7,TRBV7-3,TGTGCCAGCAGCTTAACAGGTCGGGGACTAGCGGGGGACGCAGCCCGGGTGGAGCAGTACTTC,CASSLTGRGLAGDAARVEQYF
-,-,TRBJ2-7,TRBV7-2,TGTGCCAGCAGCTTTAACTCCGCTGATGCGCAGTACTTC,CASSFNSADAQYF
-,-,TRBJ1-2,TRBV11-2,TGTGCCAGCAGCTTATCCGGGGTAGAGACCTTC,CASSLSGVETF
-,TRBD1,TRBJ1-6,TRBV10-3,TGTGCCATCAGCCGAACCGGGACAGGGGGCTTACATTCACCCCTCCACTTT,CAISRTGTGGLHSPLHF
-,-,TRBJ2-6,TRBV4-2,TGTGCCAGCAGCGGAGGAGGGCGGTCTGGGGCCAACGTCCTGACTTTC,CASSGGGRSGANVLTF
-,-,TRBJ2-5,TRBV29-1,TGCAGCGTTGAAGTGGGACATCAGACCCAGTACTTC,CSVEVGHQTQYF
few,-,TRBJ1-5,TRBV23-1,TGCGCCAGCAGGGTGACAGGACAAAGCAATCAGCCCCAGCATTTT,CASRVTGQSNQPQHF
-,TRBD1,TRBJ2-1,TRBV10-2,TGCGCCAGCAGAGAGGACAGGATCTCCTACAATGAGCAGTTCTTC,CASREDRISYNEQFF